These T cell receptor beta chains were read from a single sample in a study. TCRdb fed the 5' RACE reads into MiXCR, producing one record per CDR3 protein. The table includes about 53,000 distinct CDR3 sequences, about 24% detected once. Sequenced sample: tumor-infiltrating naive CD4+ T cells sorted from the breast tumor. These receptors originate from a female donor with breast cancer. The CDR3 runs from the conserved cysteine through the conserved F or W. The D gene is left open where the match is weak. Not every row has a clone size; where given, it reads once, few, many or a size class.

clone size: few
J gene: TRBJ2-3
V gene: TRBV7-3
D gene: .
CDR3 protein: CASSLGLSTDTQYF
CDR3 DNA: TGTGCCAGCAGCTTGGGACTCTCCACAGATACGCAGTATTTT

clone size: .
J gene: TRBJ2-5
V gene: TRBV5-1
D gene: TRBD2
CDR3 protein: CASSSDLAGRQETQYF
CDR3 DNA: TGCGCCAGCAGCTCGGACCTAGCGGGACGGCAAGAGACCCAGTACTTC

clone size: many
J gene: TRBJ2-3
V gene: TRBV7-2
D gene: .
CDR3 protein: CASSPPSTDTQYF
CDR3 DNA: TGTGCCAGCAGCCCCCCGTCCACAGATACGCAGTATTTT

clone size: .
J gene: TRBJ2-2
V gene: TRBV12-3/TRBV12-4
D gene: .
CDR3 protein: CASSLAQVGGELFF
CDR3 DNA: TGTGCCAGCAGTTTAGCCCAGGTTGGCGGGGAGCTGTTTTTT

clone size: .
J gene: TRBJ2-7
V gene: TRBV5-6
D gene: .
CDR3 protein: CASNRGSGDSSYEQYF
CDR3 DNA: TGTGCCAGCAACCGAGGGTCAGGGGATTCTTCCTACGAGCAGTACTTC

clone size: .
J gene: TRBJ2-7
V gene: TRBV6-2/TRBV6-3
D gene: .
CDR3 protein: CASSDTLTIEQYF
CDR3 DNA: TGTGCCAGCAGTGACACCCTTACAATCGAGCAGTACTTC

clone size: .
J gene: TRBJ2-1
V gene: TRBV11-2
D gene: .
CDR3 protein: CASSILPSGTNEQFF
CDR3 DNA: TGTGCCAGCAGCATTCTCCCCTCCGGGACCAATGAGCAGTTCTTC

clone size: .
J gene: TRBJ2-1
V gene: TRBV5-1
D gene: .
CDR3 protein: CASSIGTASQNNEQFF
CDR3 DNA: TGCGCCAGCAGCATCGGGACCGCCTCCCAGAACAATGAGCAGTTCTTC

clone size: .
J gene: TRBJ1-5
V gene: TRBV20-1
D gene: .
CDR3 protein: CSARYRSTGGQPQHF
CDR3 DNA: TGCAGTGCTAGGTACAGGAGCACGGGAGGACAGCCCCAGCATTTT

clone size: .
J gene: TRBJ1-6
V gene: TRBV6-1
D gene: TRBD1
CDR3 protein: CAGSGQGSGSPLHF
CDR3 DNA: TGTGCCGGATCGGGACAGGGAAGCGGTTCACCCCTCCACTTT

clone size: few
J gene: TRBJ1-5
V gene: TRBV7-2
D gene: TRBD1
CDR3 protein: CASSLEQGYNQPQHF
CDR3 DNA: TGTGCCAGCAGCTTAGAACAGGGGTACAATCAGCCCCAGCATTTT

clone size: .
J gene: TRBJ2-6
V gene: TRBV6-5
D gene: TRBD1
CDR3 protein: CASSYSSAQGDVLTF
CDR3 DNA: TGTGCCAGCAGTTACTCGAGTGCCCAGGGGGACGTCCTGACTTTC

clone size: .
J gene: TRBJ1-2
V gene: TRBV9
D gene: .
CDR3 protein: CASSVTLDGSYGYTF
CDR3 DNA: TGTGCCAGCAGCGTAACCCTGGACGGAAGCTATGGCTACACCTTC

clone size: .
J gene: TRBJ1-5
V gene: TRBV7-9
D gene: .
CDR3 protein: CASSPDNQPQHF
CDR3 DNA: TGTGCCAGCAGCCCTGATAATCAACCCCAGCATTTT

clone size: few
J gene: TRBJ2-5
V gene: TRBV6-2/TRBV6-3
D gene: .
CDR3 protein: CASSTPQLRETQYF
CDR3 DNA: TGTGCCAGCAGTACCCCTCAGCTCCGGGAGACCCAGTACTTC

clone size: .
J gene: TRBJ1-2
V gene: TRBV5-1
D gene: .
CDR3 protein: CASSTSGTPANYGYTF
CDR3 DNA: TGCGCCAGCAGCACCTCCGGGACACCCGCGAACTATGGCTACACCTTC

clone size: .
J gene: TRBJ1-1
V gene: TRBV29-1
D gene: TRBD1
CDR3 protein: CSARNTGDTEAFF
CDR3 DNA: TGCAGCGCTCGAAATACAGGGGACACTGAAGCTTTCTTT

clone size: few
J gene: TRBJ1-5
V gene: TRBV6-1
D gene: .
CDR3 protein: CASSGGGNQPQHF
CDR3 DNA: TGTGCCAGCAGTGGAGGGGGCAATCAGCCCCAGCATTTT

clone size: .
J gene: TRBJ2-3
V gene: TRBV20-1
D gene: .
CDR3 protein: CSASTPRSGWATDTRYF
CDR3 DNA: TGCAGTGCTAGTACCCCCAGGTCGGGATGGGCCACAGATACGCGGTATTTT

clone size: few
J gene: TRBJ2-7
V gene: TRBV28
D gene: .
CDR3 protein: CASSLGVEGTYEQYF
CDR3 DNA: TGTGCCAGCAGTTTAGGGGTTGAGGGGACCTACGAGCAGTACTTC

clone size: many
J gene: TRBJ2-7
V gene: TRBV5-1
D gene: TRBD2
CDR3 protein: CASTFGGSSYEQYF
CDR3 DNA: TGCGCCAGCACTTTCGGCGGGAGCTCCTACGAGCAGTACTTC

clone size: .
J gene: TRBJ2-3
V gene: TRBV12-3/TRBV12-4
D gene: .
CDR3 protein: CASSFGVASETDTQYF
CDR3 DNA: TGTGCCAGCAGTTTCGGGGTAGCGTCAGAGACAGATACGCAGTATTTT

clone size: .
J gene: TRBJ1-2
V gene: TRBV5-1
D gene: .
CDR3 protein: CASSLALPGGSGYTF
CDR3 DNA: TGCGCCAGCAGCTTGGCCCTTCCAGGAGGATCGGGCTACACCTTC

clone size: few
J gene: TRBJ2-3
V gene: TRBV5-1
D gene: TRBD2
CDR3 protein: CASSLTSGSFADTQYF
CDR3 DNA: TGCGCCAGCAGCTTGACTAGCGGGAGTTTCGCAGATACGCAGTATTTT

clone size: .
J gene: TRBJ2-5
V gene: TRBV20-1
D gene: .
CDR3 protein: CSARDRRDSMIQETQYF
CDR3 DNA: TGCAGTGCTAGAGATCGGAGGGACTCTATGATCCAAGAGACCCAGTACTTC

clone size: few
J gene: TRBJ2-5
V gene: TRBV2
D gene: .
CDR3 protein: CASTLTETQYF
CDR3 DNA: TGTGCCAGCACGTTGACGGAGACCCAGTACTTC

clone size: few
J gene: TRBJ1-2
V gene: TRBV2
D gene: TRBD1
CDR3 protein: CASIQDGGGEGYTF
CDR3 DNA: TGTGCCAGCATCCAGGACGGAGGGGGCGAGGGCTACACCTTC

clone size: .
J gene: TRBJ1-2
V gene: TRBV7-8
D gene: .
CDR3 protein: CASSLERDYGYTF
CDR3 DNA: TGTGCCAGCAGCTTAGAAAGGGACTATGGCTACACCTTC

clone size: .
J gene: TRBJ2-7
V gene: TRBV7-9
D gene: TRBD2
CDR3 protein: CASSPAGGRGYEQYF
CDR3 DNA: TGTGCCAGCAGCCCAGCCGGGGGGAGAGGCTACGAGCAGTACTTC

clone size: .
J gene: TRBJ1-2
V gene: TRBV4-2
D gene: .
CDR3 protein: CASSQENRANYGYTF
CDR3 DNA: TGTGCCAGCAGCCAAGAGAACAGGGCCAACTATGGCTACACCTTC

clone size: few
J gene: TRBJ2-5
V gene: TRBV24-1
D gene: .
CDR3 protein: CATSDGGRETQYF
CDR3 DNA: TGTGCCACCAGTGATGGCGGTAGGGAGACCCAGTACTTC

clone size: many
J gene: TRBJ1-5
V gene: TRBV20-1
D gene: .
CDR3 protein: CSARPTTTGNQPQHF
CDR3 DNA: TGCAGTGCTAGGCCGACAACGACGGGCAATCAGCCCCAGCATTTT

clone size: .
J gene: TRBJ1-5
V gene: TRBV11-1
D gene: .
CDR3 protein: CASSSFPGQPQHF
CDR3 DNA: TGTGCCAGCAGCTCTTTCCCGGGACAGCCCCAGCATTTT

clone size: few
J gene: TRBJ1-6
V gene: TRBV6-5
D gene: .
CDR3 protein: CASGLNEGMGSPLHF
CDR3 DNA: TGTGCCAGCGGGCTCAATGAGGGGATGGGGTCACCCCTCCACTTT

clone size: .
J gene: TRBJ2-3
V gene: TRBV7-3
D gene: .
CDR3 protein: CASSSTTDTQYF
CDR3 DNA: TGTGCCAGCAGCTCAACCACAGATACGCAGTATTTT

clone size: .
J gene: TRBJ1-5
V gene: TRBV6-2/TRBV6-3
D gene: TRBD1
CDR3 protein: CASDTGAYQPQHF
CDR3 DNA: TGTGCCAGCGACACAGGGGCATATCAGCCCCAGCATTTT

clone size: .
J gene: TRBJ1-6
V gene: TRBV9
D gene: .
CDR3 protein: CASSVDPGRDSPLHF
CDR3 DNA: TGTGCCAGCAGCGTAGACCCAGGAAGGGATTCACCCCTCCACTTT

clone size: .
J gene: TRBJ2-5
V gene: TRBV20-1
D gene: .
CDR3 protein: CSARDWAEGRQETQYF
CDR3 DNA: TGCAGTGCTAGAGATTGGGCGGAGGGGCGGCAAGAGACCCAGTACTTC

clone size: once
J gene: TRBJ2-6
V gene: TRBV5-1
D gene: .
CDR3 protein: CASSPKAGANVLTF
CDR3 DNA: TGCGCCAGCAGCCCCAAGGCTGGGGCCAACGTCCTGACTTTC

clone size: .
J gene: TRBJ2-2
V gene: TRBV7-3
D gene: .
CDR3 protein: CASSTQVAGELFF
CDR3 DNA: TGTGCCAGCAGCACACAGGTGGCCGGGGAGCTGTTTTTT

clone size: .
J gene: TRBJ1-2
V gene: TRBV6-1
D gene: .
CDR3 protein: CASGDPSGKPNYGYTF
CDR3 DNA: TGTGCCAGCGGCGACCCAAGTGGTAAGCCTAACTATGGCTACACCTTC

clone size: few
J gene: TRBJ1-5
V gene: TRBV7-8
D gene: TRBD1
CDR3 protein: CASSSGTGGNQPQHF
CDR3 DNA: TGTGCCAGCAGCTCTGGGACAGGGGGCAATCAGCCCCAGCATTTT

clone size: .
J gene: TRBJ1-1
V gene: TRBV29-1
D gene: TRBD1
CDR3 protein: CSVVGQGGTEAFF
CDR3 DNA: TGCAGCGTTGTTGGACAGGGGGGAACTGAAGCTTTCTTT

clone size: few
J gene: TRBJ1-1
V gene: TRBV6-5
D gene: .
CDR3 protein: CASGPQGPNTEAFF
CDR3 DNA: TGTGCCAGCGGACCCCAGGGGCCGAACACTGAAGCTTTCTTT

clone size: few
J gene: TRBJ1-5
V gene: TRBV20-1
D gene: TRBD1
CDR3 protein: CSASQGVNQPQHF
CDR3 DNA: TGCAGTGCTAGTCAGGGGGTGAATCAGCCCCAGCATTTT

clone size: few
J gene: TRBJ1-1
V gene: TRBV10-3
D gene: .
CDR3 protein: CAINQDTSTEAFF
CDR3 DNA: TGTGCCATCAATCAAGATACGTCCACTGAAGCTTTCTTT

clone size: .
J gene: TRBJ1-2
V gene: TRBV7-8
D gene: .
CDR3 protein: CASSVAGGQVESRGYTF
CDR3 DNA: TGTGCCAGCAGCGTAGCGGGAGGGCAGGTAGAAAGCAGGGGCTACACCTTC

clone size: .
J gene: TRBJ2-1
V gene: TRBV7-2
D gene: .
CDR3 protein: CASSSREVQSNEQFF
CDR3 DNA: TGTGCCAGCAGCTCCCGGGAAGTGCAAAGTAATGAGCAGTTCTTC

clone size: few
J gene: TRBJ1-3
V gene: TRBV12-3/TRBV12-4
D gene: .
CDR3 protein: CASSSAQGNTIYF
CDR3 DNA: TGTGCCAGCAGTTCCGCCCAAGGAAACACCATATATTTT

clone size: many
J gene: TRBJ2-2
V gene: TRBV28
D gene: .
CDR3 protein: CASGPGHKTGELFF
CDR3 DNA: TGTGCCAGCGGACCGGGTCACAAGACCGGGGAGCTGTTTTTT

clone size: few
J gene: TRBJ2-7
V gene: TRBV7-2
D gene: .
CDR3 protein: CASSLEVGKYEQYF
CDR3 DNA: TGTGCCAGCAGCTTAGAGGTCGGGAAGTACGAGCAGTACTTC

clone size: few
J gene: TRBJ2-1
V gene: TRBV5-5
D gene: .
CDR3 protein: CASSLPTGGEQFF
CDR3 DNA: TGTGCCAGCAGCCTCCCGACTGGGGGTGAGCAGTTCTTC